This entry describes one TCR beta chain. Its antigen is unidentified. No patient escaped relapse after autologous stem cell transplantation, and brentuximab vedotin exposure varied. Best response was recorded as complete response, partial response or progressive disease. The V end lost 5 bases, the J end lost 1 base, and 12 bases lay between the germline ends. The CDR3 loop spans 15 amino acids. CDR1 and CDR2 from the germline V gene are MNHEY and SMNVEV (reference sequence). The data were obtained in a study of PD-1 blockade in classical Hodgkin lymphoma. The study, taken as a whole, reports: The baseline diversity of complete responders showed similarity to that of newly diagnosed patients. With CD4+ cells, TCR diversity rose significantly by C4D1, but not with CD8+ cells. According to reports, newly diagnosed patients had lower baseline TCR diversity than healthy donors, and relapsed/refractory patients had lower baseline TCR diversity still.

Profiled with immunoSEQ multiplex PCR; TCRdb holds only in-frame clones, not every one. The sample holds under 15,000 clones; roughly four fifths are singletons and the top ten take 20% to 25%. The origin of this receptor is a human donor with classical Hodgkin lymphoma. Sequenced material: peripheral blood mononuclear cells (PBMCs), taken at baseline. The chain recombines TRBV27 with TRBJ2-1, with a weak D call TRBD2 (6 bases). The CDR3 protein is CASSPAGSSYNEQFF. Here the CDR3 DNA reads TGTGCCAGCAGTCCTGCGGGGAGTTCCTACAATGAGCAGTTCTTC.